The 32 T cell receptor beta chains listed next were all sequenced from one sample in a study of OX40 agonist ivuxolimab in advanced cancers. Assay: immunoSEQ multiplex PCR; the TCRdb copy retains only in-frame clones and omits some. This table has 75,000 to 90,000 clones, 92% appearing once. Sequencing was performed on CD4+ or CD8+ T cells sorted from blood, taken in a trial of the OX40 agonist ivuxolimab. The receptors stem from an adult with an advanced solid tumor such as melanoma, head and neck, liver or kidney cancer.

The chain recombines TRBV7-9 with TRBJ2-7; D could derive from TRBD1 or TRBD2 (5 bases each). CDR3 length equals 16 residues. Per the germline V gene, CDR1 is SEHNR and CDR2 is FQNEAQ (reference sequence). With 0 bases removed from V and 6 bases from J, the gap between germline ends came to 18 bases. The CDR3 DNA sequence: TGTGCCAGCAGCTTAGCCTCAGGTGGGGGAGTGGGCGAGCAGTACTTC. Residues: CASSLASGGGVGEQYF. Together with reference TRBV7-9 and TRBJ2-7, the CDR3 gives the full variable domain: DTGVSQNPRHKITKRGQNVTFRCDPISEHNRLYWYRQTLGQGPEFLTYFQNEAQLEKSRLLSDRFSAERPKGSFSTLEIQRTEQGDSAMYLCASSLASGGGVGEQYFGPGTRLTVT.

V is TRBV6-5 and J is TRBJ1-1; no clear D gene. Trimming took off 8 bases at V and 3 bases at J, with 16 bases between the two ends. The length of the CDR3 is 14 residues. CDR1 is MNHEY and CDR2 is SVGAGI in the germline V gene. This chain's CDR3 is CASFRPGGDTEAFF. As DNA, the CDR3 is TGTGCCAGCTTTCGGCCAGGTGGGGACACTGAAGCTTTCTTT.

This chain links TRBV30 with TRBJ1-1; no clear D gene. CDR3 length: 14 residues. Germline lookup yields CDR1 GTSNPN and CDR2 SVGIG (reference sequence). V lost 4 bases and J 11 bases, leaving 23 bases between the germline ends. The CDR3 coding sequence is TGTGCCTGGACCCTTGATCTGGTTGACCCGGATGCTTTCTTT. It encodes CAWTLDLVDPDAFF.

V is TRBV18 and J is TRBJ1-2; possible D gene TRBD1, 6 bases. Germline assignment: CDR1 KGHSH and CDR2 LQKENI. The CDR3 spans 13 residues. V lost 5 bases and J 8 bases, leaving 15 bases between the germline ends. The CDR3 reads CASSEQGGFGYTF. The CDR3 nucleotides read TGTGCCAGCTCAGAACAGGGAGGGTTCGGCTACACCTTC. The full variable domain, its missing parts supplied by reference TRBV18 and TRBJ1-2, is NAGVMQNPRHLVRRRGQEARLRCSPMKGHSHVYWYRQLPEEGLKFMVYLQKENIIDESGMPKERFSAEFPKEGPSILRIQQVVRGDSAAYFCASSEQGGFGYTFGSGTRLTVV.

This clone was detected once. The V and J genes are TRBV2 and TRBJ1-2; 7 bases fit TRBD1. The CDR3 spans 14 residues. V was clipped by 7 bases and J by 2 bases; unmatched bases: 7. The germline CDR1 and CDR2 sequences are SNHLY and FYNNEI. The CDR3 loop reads CASTARGPNYGYTF. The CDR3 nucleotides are TGTGCCAGCACCGCAAGGGGGCCCAACTATGGCTACACCTTC.

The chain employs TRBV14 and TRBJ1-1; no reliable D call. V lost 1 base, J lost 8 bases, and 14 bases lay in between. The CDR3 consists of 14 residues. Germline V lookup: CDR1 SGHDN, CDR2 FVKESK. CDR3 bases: TGTGCCAGCAGCCAAGGTTTGACGGAAGTGGAAGCTTTCTTT. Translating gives CASSQGLTEVEAFF.

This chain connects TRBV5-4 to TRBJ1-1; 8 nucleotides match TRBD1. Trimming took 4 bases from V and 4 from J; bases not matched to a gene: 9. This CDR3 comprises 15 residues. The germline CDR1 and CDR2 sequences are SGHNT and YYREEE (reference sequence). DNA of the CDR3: TGTGCCAGCAGCGACCCCAAAACAGGGGGCACTGAAGCTTTCTTT. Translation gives CASSDPKTGGTEAFF.

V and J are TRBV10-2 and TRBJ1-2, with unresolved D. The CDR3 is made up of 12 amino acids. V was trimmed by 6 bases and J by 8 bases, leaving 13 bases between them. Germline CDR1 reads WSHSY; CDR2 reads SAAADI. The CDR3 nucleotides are TGCGCCAGCAGCGCATCGGGGTCGGGCTACACCTTC. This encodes CASSASGSGYTF.

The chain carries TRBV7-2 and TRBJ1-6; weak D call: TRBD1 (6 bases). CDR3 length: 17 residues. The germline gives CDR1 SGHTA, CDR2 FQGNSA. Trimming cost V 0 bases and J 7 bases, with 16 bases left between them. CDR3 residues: CASSLALTGGRNSPLHF. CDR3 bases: TGTGCCAGCAGCTTAGCTCTGACCGGGGGGCGAAATTCACCCCTCCACTTT.

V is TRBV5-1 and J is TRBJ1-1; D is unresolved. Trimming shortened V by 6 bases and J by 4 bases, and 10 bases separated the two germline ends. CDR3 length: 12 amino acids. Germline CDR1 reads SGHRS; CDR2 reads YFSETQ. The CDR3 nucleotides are TGCGCCAGCAAGCTAGAGAGCACTGAAGCTTTCTTT. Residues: CASKLESTEAFF.

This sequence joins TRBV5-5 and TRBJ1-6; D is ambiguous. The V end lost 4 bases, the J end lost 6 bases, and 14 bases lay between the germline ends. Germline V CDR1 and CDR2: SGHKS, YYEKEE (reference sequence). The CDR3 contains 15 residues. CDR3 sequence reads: CASSPNSGPNSPLHF. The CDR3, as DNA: TGTGCCAGCAGCCCTAATTCGGGTCCTAATTCACCCCTCCACTTT.

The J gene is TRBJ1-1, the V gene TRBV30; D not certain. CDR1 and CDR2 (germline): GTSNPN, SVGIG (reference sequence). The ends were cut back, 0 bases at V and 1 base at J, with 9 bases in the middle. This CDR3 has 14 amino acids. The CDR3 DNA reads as TGTGCCTGGAGTGTACTAACCGGGAACACTGAAGCTTTCTTT. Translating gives CAWSVLTGNTEAFF.

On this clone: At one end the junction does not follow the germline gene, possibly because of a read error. CDR3 sequence reads: CASSLTGTPLQEIQYF. For the CDR3, the DNA is TGTGCCAGCAGCTTGACCGGGACTCCACTCCAAGAGATCCAGTACTTC. The chain has TRBV5-6 and TRBJ2-5, with D tentatively TRBD2 (6 bases). This CDR3 has 16 amino acids. The germline CDR1 and CDR2 sequences are SGHDT and YYEEEE.

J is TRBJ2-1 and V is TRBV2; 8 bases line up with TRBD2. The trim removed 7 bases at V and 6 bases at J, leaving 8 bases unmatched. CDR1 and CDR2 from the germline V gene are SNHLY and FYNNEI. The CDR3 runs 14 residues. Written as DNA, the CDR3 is TGTGCCAGCACCGCGGGAGGAGCGGGCAATGAGCAGTTCTTC. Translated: CASTAGGAGNEQFF.

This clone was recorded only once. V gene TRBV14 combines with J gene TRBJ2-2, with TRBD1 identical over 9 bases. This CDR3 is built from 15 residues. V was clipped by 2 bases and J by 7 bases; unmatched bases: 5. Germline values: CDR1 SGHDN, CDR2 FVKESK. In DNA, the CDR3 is TGTGCCAGCAGCCAACCGGGACAGGGACTCGGGGAGCTGTTTTTT. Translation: CASSQPGQGLGELFF.

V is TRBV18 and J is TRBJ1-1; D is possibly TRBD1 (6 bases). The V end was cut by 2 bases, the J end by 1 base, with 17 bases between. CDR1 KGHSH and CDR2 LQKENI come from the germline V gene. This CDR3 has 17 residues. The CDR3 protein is CASSPISLGGPNTEAFF. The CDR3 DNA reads TGTGCCAGCTCACCAATCAGTCTGGGGGGCCCGAACACTGAAGCTTTCTTT.

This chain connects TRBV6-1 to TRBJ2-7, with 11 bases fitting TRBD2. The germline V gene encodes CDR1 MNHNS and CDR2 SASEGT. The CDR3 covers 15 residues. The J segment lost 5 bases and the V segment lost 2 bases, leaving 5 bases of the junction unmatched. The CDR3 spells CASSELAGGSDEQYF. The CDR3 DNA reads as TGTGCCAGCAGTGAACTAGCGGGAGGTAGCGACGAGCAGTACTTC.

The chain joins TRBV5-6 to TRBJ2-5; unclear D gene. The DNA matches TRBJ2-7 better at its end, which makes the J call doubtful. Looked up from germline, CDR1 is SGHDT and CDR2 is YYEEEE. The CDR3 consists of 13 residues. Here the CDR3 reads CASSFGFLDEQYF. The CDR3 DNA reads TGTGCCAGCAGCTTTGGGTTCTTGGACGAGCAGTACTTC.

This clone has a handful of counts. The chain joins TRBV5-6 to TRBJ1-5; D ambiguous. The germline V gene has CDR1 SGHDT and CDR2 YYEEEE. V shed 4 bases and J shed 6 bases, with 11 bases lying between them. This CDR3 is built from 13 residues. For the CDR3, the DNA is TGTGCCAGCAGCAGGTCACCGAGTCAGCCCCAGCATTTT. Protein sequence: CASSRSPSQPQHF.

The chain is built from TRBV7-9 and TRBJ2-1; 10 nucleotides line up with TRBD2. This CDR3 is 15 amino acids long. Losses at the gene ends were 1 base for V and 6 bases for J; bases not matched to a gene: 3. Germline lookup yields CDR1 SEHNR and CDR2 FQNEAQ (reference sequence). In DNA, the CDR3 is TGTGCCAGCAGCTTAGATCTAGCGGGGGCCAATGAGCAGTTCTTC. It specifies CASSLDLAGANEQFF.

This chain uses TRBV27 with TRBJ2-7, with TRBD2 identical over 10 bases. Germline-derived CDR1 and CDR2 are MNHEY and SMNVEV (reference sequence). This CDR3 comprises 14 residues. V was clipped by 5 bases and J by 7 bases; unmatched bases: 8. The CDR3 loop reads CASSPGLASGEQYF. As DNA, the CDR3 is TGTGCCAGCAGTCCGGGACTAGCGTCTGGGGAGCAGTACTTC.

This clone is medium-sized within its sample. This CDR3 is CASSLDPNGELFF. As DNA, the CDR3 is TGTGCCAGCAGCTTAGATCCGAACGGGGAGCTGTTTTTT. The chain uses TRBV11-2 and TRBJ2-2, with D unresolved. The CDR3 is 13 residues long. Trimming stripped 0 bases from V and 7 bases from J, with 6 bases between. Germline V gives CDR1 SGHAT, CDR2 FQNNGV.

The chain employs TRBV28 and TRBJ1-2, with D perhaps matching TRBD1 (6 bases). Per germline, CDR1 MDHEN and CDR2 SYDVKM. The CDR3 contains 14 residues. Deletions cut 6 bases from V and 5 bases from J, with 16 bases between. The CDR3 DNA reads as TGTGCCAGCAGCTTACCGGGGGGCTTGTATGGCTACACCTTC. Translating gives CASSLPGGLYGYTF.

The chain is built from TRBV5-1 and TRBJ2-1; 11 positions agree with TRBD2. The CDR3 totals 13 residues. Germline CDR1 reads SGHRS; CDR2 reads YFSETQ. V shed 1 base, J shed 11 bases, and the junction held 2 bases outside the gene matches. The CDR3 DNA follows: TGCGCCAGCAGCTTGCGACTAGCGGGAAAGCAGTTCTTC. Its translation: CASSLRLAGKQFF.

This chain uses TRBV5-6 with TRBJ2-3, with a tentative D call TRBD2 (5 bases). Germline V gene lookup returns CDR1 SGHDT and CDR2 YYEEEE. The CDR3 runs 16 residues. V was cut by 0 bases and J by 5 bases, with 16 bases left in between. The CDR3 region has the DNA TGTGCCAGCAGCTTGGATGACTATGGGATTGAAGATACGCAGTATTTT. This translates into CASSLDDYGIEDTQYF.

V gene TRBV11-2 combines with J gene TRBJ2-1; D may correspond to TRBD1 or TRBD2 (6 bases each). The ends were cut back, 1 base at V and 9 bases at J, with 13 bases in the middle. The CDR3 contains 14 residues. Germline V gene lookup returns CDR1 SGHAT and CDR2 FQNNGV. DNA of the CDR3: TGTGCCAGCAGCTTAGGGACTGGGGGGCTTGAGCAGTTCTTC. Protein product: CASSLGTGGLEQFF.

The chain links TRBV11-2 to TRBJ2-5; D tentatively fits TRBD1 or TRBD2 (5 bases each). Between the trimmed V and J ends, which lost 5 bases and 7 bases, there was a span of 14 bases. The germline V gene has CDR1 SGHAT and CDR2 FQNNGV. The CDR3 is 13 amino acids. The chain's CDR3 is CASSEGPQMTQYF. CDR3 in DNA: TGTGCCAGCAGCGAGGGGCCCCAGATGACCCAGTACTTC.

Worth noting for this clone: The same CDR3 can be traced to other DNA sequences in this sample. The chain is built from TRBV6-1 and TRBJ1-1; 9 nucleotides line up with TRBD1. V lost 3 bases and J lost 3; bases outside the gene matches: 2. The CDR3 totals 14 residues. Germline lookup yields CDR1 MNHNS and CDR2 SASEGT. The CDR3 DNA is TGTGCCAGCAGTGAGGACAGGGGAGACACTGAAGCTTTCTTT. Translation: CASSEDRGDTEAFF.

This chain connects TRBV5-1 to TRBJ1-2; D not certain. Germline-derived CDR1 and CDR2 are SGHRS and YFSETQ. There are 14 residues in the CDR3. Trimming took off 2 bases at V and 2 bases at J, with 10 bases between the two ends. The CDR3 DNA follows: TGCGCCAGCAGCTTAGGTTCCATGAACTATGGCTACACCTTC. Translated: CASSLGSMNYGYTF.

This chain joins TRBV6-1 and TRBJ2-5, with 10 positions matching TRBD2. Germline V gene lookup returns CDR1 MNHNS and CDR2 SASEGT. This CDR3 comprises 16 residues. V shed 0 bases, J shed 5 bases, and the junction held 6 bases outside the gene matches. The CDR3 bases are TGTGCCAGCAGTGAAGCAGCTAGCGGGGGTTGGGAGACCCAGTACTTC. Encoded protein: CASSEAASGGWETQYF.

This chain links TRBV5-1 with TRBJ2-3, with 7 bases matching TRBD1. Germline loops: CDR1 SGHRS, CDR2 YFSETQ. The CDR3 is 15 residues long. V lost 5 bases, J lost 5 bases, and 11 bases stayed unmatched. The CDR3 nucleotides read TGCGCCAGCAGTAGAGGGGGCGGCTCACTAGATACGCAGTATTTT. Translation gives CASSRGGGSLDTQYF. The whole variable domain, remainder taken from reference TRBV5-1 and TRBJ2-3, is KAGVTQTPRYLIKTRGQQVTLSCSPISGHRSVSWYQQTPGQGLQFLFEYFSETQRNKGNFPGRFSGRQFSNSRSEMNVSTLELGDSALYLCASSRGGGSLDTQYFGPGTRLTVL.

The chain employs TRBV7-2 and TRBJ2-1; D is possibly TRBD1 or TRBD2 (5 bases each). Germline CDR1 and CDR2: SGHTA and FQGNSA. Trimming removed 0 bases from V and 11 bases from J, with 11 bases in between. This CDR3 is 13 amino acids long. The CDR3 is CASSLAEGLKQFF. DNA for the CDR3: TGTGCCAGCAGCTTAGCCGAGGGGCTCAAGCAGTTCTTC.